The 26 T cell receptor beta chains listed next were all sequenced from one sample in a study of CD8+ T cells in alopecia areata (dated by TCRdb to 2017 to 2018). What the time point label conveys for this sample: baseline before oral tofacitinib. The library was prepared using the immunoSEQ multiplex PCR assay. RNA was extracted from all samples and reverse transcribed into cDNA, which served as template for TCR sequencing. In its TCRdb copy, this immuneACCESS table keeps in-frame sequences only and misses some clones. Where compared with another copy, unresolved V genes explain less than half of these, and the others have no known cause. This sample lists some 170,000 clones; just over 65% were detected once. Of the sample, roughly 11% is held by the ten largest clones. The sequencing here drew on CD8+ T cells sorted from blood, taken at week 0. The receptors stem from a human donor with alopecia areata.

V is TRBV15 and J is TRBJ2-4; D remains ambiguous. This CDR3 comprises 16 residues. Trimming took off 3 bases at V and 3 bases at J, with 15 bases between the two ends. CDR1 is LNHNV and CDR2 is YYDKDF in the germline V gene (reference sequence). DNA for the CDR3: TGTGCCACCAGCAGGATCCCCCGGGCCAACAAAAACATTCAGTACTTC. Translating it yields CATSRIPRANKNIQYF.

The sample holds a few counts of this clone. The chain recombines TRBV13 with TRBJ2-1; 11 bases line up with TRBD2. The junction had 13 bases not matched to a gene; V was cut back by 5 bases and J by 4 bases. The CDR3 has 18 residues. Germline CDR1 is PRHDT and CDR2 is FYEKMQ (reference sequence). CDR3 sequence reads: CASSPRGSGGAYYNEQFF. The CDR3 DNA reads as TGTGCCAGCAGCCCGCGGGGTAGCGGGGGGGCTTATTACAATGAGCAGTTCTTC.

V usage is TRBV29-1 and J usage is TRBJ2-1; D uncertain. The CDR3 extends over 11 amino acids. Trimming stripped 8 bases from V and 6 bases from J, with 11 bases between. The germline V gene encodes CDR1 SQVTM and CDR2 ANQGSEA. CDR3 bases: TGCAGCCTGTCGTCGGGCAATGAGCAGTTCTTC. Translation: CSLSSGNEQFF.

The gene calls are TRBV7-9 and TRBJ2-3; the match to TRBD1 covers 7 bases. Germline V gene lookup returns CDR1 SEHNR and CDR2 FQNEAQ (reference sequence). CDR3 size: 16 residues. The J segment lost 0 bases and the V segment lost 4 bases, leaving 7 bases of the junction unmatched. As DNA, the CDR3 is TGTGCCAGCAGCTACACAGGGGAGTGGAGCACAGATACGCAGTATTTT. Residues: CASSYTGEWSTDTQYF.

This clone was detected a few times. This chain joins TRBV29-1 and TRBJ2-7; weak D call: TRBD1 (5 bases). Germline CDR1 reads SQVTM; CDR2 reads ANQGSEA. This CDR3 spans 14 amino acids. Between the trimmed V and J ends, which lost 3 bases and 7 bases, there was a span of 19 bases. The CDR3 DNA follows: TGCAGCGTTGACGACCGGACACCCCCTGGGGAGCAGTACTTC. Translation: CSVDDRTPPGEQYF.

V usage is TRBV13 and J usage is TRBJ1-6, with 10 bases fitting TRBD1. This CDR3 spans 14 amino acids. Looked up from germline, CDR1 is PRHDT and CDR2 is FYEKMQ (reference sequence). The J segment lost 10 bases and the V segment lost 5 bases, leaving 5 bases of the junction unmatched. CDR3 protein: CASSRTGGLSPLHF. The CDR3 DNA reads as TGTGCCAGCAGCCGGACAGGGGGTTTATCACCCCTCCACTTT.

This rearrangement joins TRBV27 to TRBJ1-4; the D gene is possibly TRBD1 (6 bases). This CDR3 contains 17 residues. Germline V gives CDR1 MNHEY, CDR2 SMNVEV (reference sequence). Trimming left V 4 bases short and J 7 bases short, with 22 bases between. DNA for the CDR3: TGTGCCAGCAGTTCACTATCCTCCGGGGGGCGCCGTGAAAAACTGTTTTTT. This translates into CASSSLSSGGRREKLFF.

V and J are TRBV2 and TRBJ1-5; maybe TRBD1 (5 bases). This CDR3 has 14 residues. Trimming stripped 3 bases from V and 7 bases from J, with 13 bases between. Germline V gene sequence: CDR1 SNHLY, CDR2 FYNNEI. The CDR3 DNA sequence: TGTGCCAGCAGTGATGAGGGGCCCAAACAGCCCCAGCATTTT. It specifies CASSDEGPKQPQHF.

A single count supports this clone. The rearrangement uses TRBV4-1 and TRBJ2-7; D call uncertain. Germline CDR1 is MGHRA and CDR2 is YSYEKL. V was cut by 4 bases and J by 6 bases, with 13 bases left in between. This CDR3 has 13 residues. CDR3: CASSPSTTAEQYF. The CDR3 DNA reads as TGCGCCAGCAGCCCAAGTACCACGGCCGAGCAGTACTTC.

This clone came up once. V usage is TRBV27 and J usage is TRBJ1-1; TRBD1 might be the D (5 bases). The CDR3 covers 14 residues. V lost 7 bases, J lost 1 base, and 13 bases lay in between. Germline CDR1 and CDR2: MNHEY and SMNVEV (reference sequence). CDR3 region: CASTEGGENTEAFF. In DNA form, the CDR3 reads TGTGCCAGCACCGAGGGAGGGGAGAACACTGAAGCTTTCTTT.

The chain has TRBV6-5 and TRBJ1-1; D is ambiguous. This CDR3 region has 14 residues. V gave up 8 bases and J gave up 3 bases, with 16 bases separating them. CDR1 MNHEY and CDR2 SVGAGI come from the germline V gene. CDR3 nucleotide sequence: TGTGCCAGCCGAATTTTTGGGGATCACACTGAAGCTTTCTTT. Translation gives CASRIFGDHTEAFF.

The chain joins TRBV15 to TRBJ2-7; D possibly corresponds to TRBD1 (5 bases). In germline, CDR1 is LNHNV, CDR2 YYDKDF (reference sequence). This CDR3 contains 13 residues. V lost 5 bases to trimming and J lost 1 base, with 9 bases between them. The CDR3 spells CATSLGQSYEQYF. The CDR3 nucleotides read TGTGCCACCAGCCTGGGGCAGTCCTACGAGCAGTACTTC.

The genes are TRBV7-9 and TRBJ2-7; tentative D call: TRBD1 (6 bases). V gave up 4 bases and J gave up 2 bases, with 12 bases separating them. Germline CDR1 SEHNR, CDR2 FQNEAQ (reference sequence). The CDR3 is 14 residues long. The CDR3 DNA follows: TGTGCCAGCAGCTCCCCAGGGGTTCCCTACGAGCAGTACTTC. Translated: CASSSPGVPYEQYF.

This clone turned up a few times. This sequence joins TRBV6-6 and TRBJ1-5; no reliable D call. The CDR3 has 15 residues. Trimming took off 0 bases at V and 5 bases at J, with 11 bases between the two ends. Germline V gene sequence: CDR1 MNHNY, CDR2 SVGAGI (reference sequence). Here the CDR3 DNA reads TGTGCCAGCAGTTACTCGACAAGACGCGATCAGCCCCAGCATTTT. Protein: CASSYSTRRDQPQHF.

CDR3 nucleotides: TGCAGCGTGAATGGGGCGAGGAGAATCAATGAGCAGTTCTTC. Translating gives CSVNGARRINEQFF. The chain is built from TRBV29-1 and TRBJ2-1; D is perhaps TRBD1 (5 bases). V was trimmed by 6 bases and J by 6 bases, leaving 18 bases between them. The length of the CDR3 is 14 residues. CDR1 and CDR2 from the germline V gene are SQVTM and ANQGSEA.

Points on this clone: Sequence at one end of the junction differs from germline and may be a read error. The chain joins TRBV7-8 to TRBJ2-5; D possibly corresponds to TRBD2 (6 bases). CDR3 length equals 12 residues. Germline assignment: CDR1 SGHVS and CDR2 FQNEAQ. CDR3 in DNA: TGTGCCAGCAGCTTCTCGGGAGAGCCCCAGTACTTC. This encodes CASSFSGEPQYF.

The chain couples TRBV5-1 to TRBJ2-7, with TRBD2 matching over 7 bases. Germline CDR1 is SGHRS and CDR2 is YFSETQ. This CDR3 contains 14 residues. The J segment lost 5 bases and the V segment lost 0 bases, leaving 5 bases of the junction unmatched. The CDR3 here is CASSLDGGLDEQYF. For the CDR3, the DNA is TGCGCCAGCAGCTTGGACGGGGGGTTGGACGAGCAGTACTTC.

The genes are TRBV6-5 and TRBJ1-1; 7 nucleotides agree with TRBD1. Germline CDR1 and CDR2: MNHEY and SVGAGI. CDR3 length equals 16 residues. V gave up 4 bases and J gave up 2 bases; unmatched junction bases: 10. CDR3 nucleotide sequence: TGTGCCAGCAGTTTCGGAGACAGGGCCTTTAACACTGAAGCTTTCTTT. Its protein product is CASSFGDRAFNTEAFF.

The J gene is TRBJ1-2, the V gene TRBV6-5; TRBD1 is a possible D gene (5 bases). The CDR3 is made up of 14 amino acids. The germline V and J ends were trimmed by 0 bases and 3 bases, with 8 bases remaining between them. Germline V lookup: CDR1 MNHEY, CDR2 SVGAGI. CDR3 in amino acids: CASSYSQGHYGYTF. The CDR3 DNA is TGTGCCAGCAGTTACTCGCAGGGTCACTATGGCTACACCTTC.

For the CDR3, the DNA is TGTGCCTGTGACAGCTATGGCTACACCTTC. This encodes CACDSYGYTF. The J gene is TRBJ1-2, the V gene TRBV30, with a weak D call TRBD1 (5 bases). Germline lookup yields CDR1 GTSNPN and CDR2 SVGIG (reference sequence). The CDR3 covers 10 residues. The ends were cut back, 6 bases at V and 4 bases at J, with 6 bases in the middle.

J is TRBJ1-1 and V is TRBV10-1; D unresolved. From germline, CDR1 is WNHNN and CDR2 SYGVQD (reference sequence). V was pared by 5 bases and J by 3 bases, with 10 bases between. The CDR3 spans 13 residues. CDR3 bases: TGCGCCAGCAGTTGGGATCTCGACACTGAAGCTTTCTTT. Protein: CASSWDLDTEAFF.

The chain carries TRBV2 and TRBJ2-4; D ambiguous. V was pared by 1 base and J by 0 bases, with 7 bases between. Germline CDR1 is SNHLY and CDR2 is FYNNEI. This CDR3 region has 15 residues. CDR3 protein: CASSEGYLAKNIQYF. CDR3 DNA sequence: TGTGCCAGCAGTGAAGGCTATCTAGCCAAAAACATTCAGTACTTC.

The CDR3 loop reads CATSRDGTGISPDGYTF. The CDR3 coding sequence is TGTGCCACCAGCAGAGATGGGACGGGCATATCCCCCGATGGCTACACCTTC. The V call is TRBV15, the J call TRBJ1-2; TRBD1 might be the D (5 bases). CDR3 size: 17 residues. Germline CDR1 and CDR2: LNHNV and YYDKDF (reference sequence). V lost 0 bases, J lost 6 bases, and 20 bases lay in between.

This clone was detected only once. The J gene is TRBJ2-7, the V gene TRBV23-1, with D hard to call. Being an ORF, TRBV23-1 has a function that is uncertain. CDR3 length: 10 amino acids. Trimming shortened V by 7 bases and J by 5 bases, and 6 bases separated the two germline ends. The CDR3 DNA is TGCGCCAGCAAGTGCCACGAGCAGTACTTC. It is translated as CASKCHEQYF.

In DNA, the CDR3 is TGTGCCAGCAGCTCGAGACAGGGCCAAGAGACCCAGTACTTC. Amino acid sequence: CASSSRQGQETQYF. This chain joins TRBV7-9 and TRBJ2-5, with TRBD1 identical over 7 bases. CDR1 and CDR2 (germline): SEHNR, FQNEAQ (reference sequence). V was pared by 4 bases and J by 1 base, with 3 bases of the junction left unmatched. The CDR3 runs 14 residues.

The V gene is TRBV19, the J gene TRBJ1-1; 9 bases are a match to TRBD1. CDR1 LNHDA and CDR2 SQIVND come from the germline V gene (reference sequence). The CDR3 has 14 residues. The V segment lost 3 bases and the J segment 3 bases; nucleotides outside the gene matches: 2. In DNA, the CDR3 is TGTGCCAGTAGTATTGGACAGGGGTACACTGAAGCTTTCTTT. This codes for CASSIGQGYTEAFF.